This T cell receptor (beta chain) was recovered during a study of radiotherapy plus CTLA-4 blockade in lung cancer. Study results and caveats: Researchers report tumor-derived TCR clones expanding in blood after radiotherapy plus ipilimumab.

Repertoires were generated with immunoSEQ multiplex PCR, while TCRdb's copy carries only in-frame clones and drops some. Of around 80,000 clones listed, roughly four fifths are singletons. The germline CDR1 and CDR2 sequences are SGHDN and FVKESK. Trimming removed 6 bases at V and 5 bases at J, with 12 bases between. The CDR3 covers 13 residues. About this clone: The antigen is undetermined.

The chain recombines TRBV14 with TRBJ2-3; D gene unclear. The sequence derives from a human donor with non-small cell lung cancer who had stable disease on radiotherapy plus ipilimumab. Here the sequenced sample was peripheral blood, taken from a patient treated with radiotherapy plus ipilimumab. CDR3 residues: CASRSGARDTQYF. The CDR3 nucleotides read TGTGCCAGCAGATCGGGTGCCCGAGATACGCAGTATTTT.